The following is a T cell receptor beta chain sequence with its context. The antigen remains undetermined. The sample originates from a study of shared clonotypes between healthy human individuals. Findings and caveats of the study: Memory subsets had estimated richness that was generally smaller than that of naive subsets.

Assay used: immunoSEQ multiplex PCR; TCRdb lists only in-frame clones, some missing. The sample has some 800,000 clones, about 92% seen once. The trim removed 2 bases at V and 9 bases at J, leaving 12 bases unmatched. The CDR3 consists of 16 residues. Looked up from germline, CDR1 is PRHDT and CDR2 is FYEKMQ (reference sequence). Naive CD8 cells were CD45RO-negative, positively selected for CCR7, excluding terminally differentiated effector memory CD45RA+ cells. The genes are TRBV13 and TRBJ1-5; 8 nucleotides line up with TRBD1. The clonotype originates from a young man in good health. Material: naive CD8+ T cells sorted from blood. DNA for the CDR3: TGTGCCAGCAGCTTAAGGGCAGGGGGCTTGGGTTGGCCCCAGCATTTT. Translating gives CASSLRAGGLGWPQHF.